The 3 T cell receptor beta chains given below trace back to one sample, sequenced in a study of T-cell reconstitution after alpha-beta-depleted transplantation in children. Unique molecular identifiers featured in how the TCRbeta library was prepared. TCRdb used MiXCR to reprocess the PCR reads, holding one entry per CDR3 protein. Among approximately 800,000 distinct CDR3 sequences listed, roughly 15% were seen once. The sample here was PBMCs, mostly from graft donor cells, taken 360 days after TCRalphabeta/CD19-depleted stem cell transplant. The receptor set was obtained from a male patient younger than 18 who had a stem cell transplant for acute lymphoblastic leukemia, so the T cells may come from the graft donor.

The CDR3 protein is CASSLGRGGKLFF. The CDR3 coding sequence is TGTGCCAGCAGTTTAGGCAGGGGGGGAAAACTGTTTTTT. The gene calls are TRBV12-3 or TRBV12-4 and TRBJ1-4; 7 positions match TRBD1. V gave up 1 base and J gave up 10 bases; unmatched junction bases: 3. This CDR3 has 13 amino acids.

V is TRBV29-1 and J is TRBJ2-7; D call uncertain. The CDR3 covers 12 residues. V gave up 1 base and J gave up 2 bases, with 6 bases separating them. CDR1 is SQVTM and CDR2 is ANQGSEA in the germline V gene. The CDR3 loop is CSVEGLTYEQYF. The CDR3, as DNA: TGCAGCGTTGAAGGGCTTACCTACGAGCAGTACTTC.

This clonotype was observed a few times. This chain links TRBV7-4 with TRBJ1-5; D gene unclear. Trimming pared 5 bases from V and 2 bases from J, leaving 4 bases between. CDR1 is SGHVT, CDR2 SQSDAQ, per germline. The CDR3 is made up of 12 amino acids. CDR3 DNA: TGTGCCAGCAGCCCCCGCAATCAGCCCCAGCATTTT. It codes for CASSPRNQPQHF.